The 7 T cell receptor beta chains reported below all come from one sample, sequenced in a study of spatial heterogeneity in lung cancer. Specified time point: sample taken at primary tumor resection. TCRs were sequenced from unsorted whole RNA of tumor, nontumor lung or PBMC. TCRdb ran MiXCR on the 5' RACE reads and lists one entry per CDR3 protein. The sample has about 90,000 distinct CDR3 sequences, approximately 8.9% seen once. Sequencing was performed on PBMCs, taken at surgery. Every receptor here comes from a male donor with early-stage non-small cell lung cancer.

The gene calls are TRBV18 and TRBJ2-5, with D possibly being TRBD1 (6 bases). Germline assignment: CDR1 KGHSH and CDR2 LQKENI. V was pared by 5 bases and J by 2 bases, with 12 bases between. The CDR3 is 14 amino acids. Here the CDR3 reads CASSVRDTQETQYF. CDR3 in DNA: TGTGCCAGCTCAGTCCGGGACACGCAAGAGACCCAGTACTTC. Using reference TRBV18 and TRBJ2-5 for the parts outside the CDR3, the full variable domain is NAGVMQNPRHLVRRRGQEARLRCSPMKGHSHVYWYRQLPEEGLKFMVYLQKENIIDESGMPKERFSAEFPKEGPSILRIQQVVRGDSAAYFCASSVRDTQETQYFGPGTRLLVL.

This clonotype was counted a few times. The chain joins TRBV20-1 to TRBJ2-3, with 11 bases fitting TRBD2. CDR3 size: 16 residues. With 1 base clipped from V and 10 bases from J, the junction kept 13 bases outside the gene matches. Germline V gene lookup returns CDR1 DFQATT and CDR2 SNEGSKA (reference sequence). The CDR3 sequence is CSARVPSGGQGQAQYF. The CDR3 bases are TGCAGTGCTAGAGTCCCTAGCGGGGGGCAGGGGCAAGCGCAGTATTTT.

This clonotype was detected a few times. The rearrangement links TRBV6-2 or TRBV6-3 to TRBJ2-1; D gene unclear. V lost 8 bases and J 0 bases, leaving 11 bases between the germline ends. This CDR3 contains 14 residues. Germline V gene sequence: CDR1 MNHEY, CDR2 SVGEGT. The CDR3 reads CASSYYSSYNEQFF. CDR3 coding DNA: TGTGCCAGCTCATATTACAGCTCCTACAATGAGCAGTTCTTC.

V and J are TRBV2 and TRBJ2-5, with TRBD2 matching 7 bases. Germline V CDR1 and CDR2: SNHLY, FYNNEI. The CDR3 contains 14 residues. J gave up 4 bases and V 6 bases, and 8 bases lay outside the gene matches. The chain's CDR3 is CASRERGGPETQYF. As DNA, the CDR3 is TGTGCCAGCAGGGAGCGCGGGGGTCCAGAGACCCAGTACTTC. The full variable domain, completed using reference TRBV2 and TRBJ2-5, is EPEVTQTPSHQVTQMGQEVILRCVPISNHLYFYWYRQILGQKVEFLVSFYNNEISEKSEIFDDQFSVERPDGSNFTLKIRSTKLEDSAMYFCASRERGGPETQYFGPGTRLLVL.

In the case of this clonotype: The DNA is omitted, as the CDR3 cannot be located on it reliably, and the CDR3 follows TCRdb's listing. The rearrangement uses TRBV9 and TRBJ2-7; TRBD1 was called by the table and not checked on the DNA. Per germline, CDR1 SGDLS and CDR2 YYNGEE. The CDR3 is 12 residues long, ends included. This CDR3 reads CASSVGQGAISF.

The rearrangement links TRBV12-3 or TRBV12-4 to TRBJ1-1; D unresolved. Trimming cost V 3 bases and J 7 bases, with 12 bases left between them. The CDR3 runs to 13 residues. CDR3 sequence reads: CASSFRPGLEAFF. The DNA for the CDR3 is TGTGCCAGCAGTTTCAGGCCGGGCCTTGAAGCTTTCTTT.

A few counts support this clonotype. The V gene is TRBV2, the J gene TRBJ2-7; either TRBD1 or TRBD2 may fit D (5 bases each). With 2 bases removed from V and 7 bases from J, the gap between germline ends came to 24 bases. This CDR3 spans 17 amino acids. Germline lookup yields CDR1 SNHLY and CDR2 FYNNEI. CDR3 sequence reads: CASSESAVQGPEGEQYF. The CDR3, as DNA: TGTGCCAGCAGTGAAAGTGCCGTGCAGGGACCCGAGGGAGAGCAGTACTTC.